The 27 T cell receptor beta chains given below trace back to one sample, sequenced in a study of cytomegalovirus exposure and HLA in healthy donors. 13 Jbeta primers and 60 Vbeta primers were used for the PCR. Profiling relied on immunoSEQ multiplex PCR, and the TCRdb table lists in-frame clones only, not all of them. Of 250,000 to 350,000 clones detected, roughly 90% appear once; the ten largest clones hold roughly 4%. The sequencing sample was made of PBMCs. The receptor source for this set is a man aged 35 to 55 in good health and CMV-seropositive.

This clone was seen a single time. The chain recombines TRBV7-9 with TRBJ2-3, with TRBD2 matching over 16 bases. The CDR3 is 16 amino acids. V lost 5 bases, J lost 4 bases, and 3 bases stayed unmatched. CDR1 SEHNR and CDR2 FQNEAQ come from the germline V gene (reference sequence). CDR3 in DNA: TGTGCCAGCAGCCTGGGACTAGCGGGAGGGGCAGATACGCAGTATTTT. It translates to CASSLGLAGGADTQYF. Drawing the rest from reference TRBV7-9 and TRBJ2-3, the complete variable domain is DTGVSQNPRHKITKRGQNVTFRCDPISEHNRLYWYRQTLGQGPEFLTYFQNEAQLEKSRLLSDRFSAERPKGSFSTLEIQRTEQGDSAMYLCASSLGLAGGADTQYFGPGTRLTVL.

The gene calls are TRBV4-1 and TRBJ1-2; 11 bases are a match to TRBD1. Unmatched junction bases numbered 2, after V lost 0 bases and J lost 5 bases. The CDR3 has 15 residues. Germline V gives CDR1 MGHRA, CDR2 YSYEKL. The CDR3 sequence: CASSQEGQGGYGYTF. The DNA of the CDR3 is TGCGCCAGCAGCCAAGAGGGACAGGGGGGATATGGCTACACCTTC.

This chain uses TRBV10-3 with TRBJ2-7; TRBD2 aligns across 7 bases. Germline CDR1 ENHRY, CDR2 SYGVKD. V lost 6 bases and J lost 5; bases outside the gene matches: 16. CDR3 length equals 16 residues. DNA for the CDR3: TGTGCCATCAGCCCCGGCGGGGCGGGAGAGGTCCACGAGCAGTACTTC. Translated: CAISPGGAGEVHEQYF.

The genes are TRBV2 and TRBJ2-7; 9 bases fit TRBD1. CDR3 length: 15 residues. V gave up 6 bases and J gave up 0 bases; unmatched junction bases: 6. Germline V gene data show CDR1 as SNHLY and CDR2 as FYNNEI. The CDR3 loop reads CASSGPGQGSYEQYF. Written as DNA, the CDR3 is TGTGCCAGCAGCGGCCCGGGACAGGGCTCCTACGAGCAGTACTTC. Supplemented by reference TRBV2 and TRBJ2-7, the full variable domain reads EPEVTQTPSHQVTQMGQEVILRCVPISNHLYFYWYRQILGQKVEFLVSFYNNEISEKSEIFDDQFSVERPDGSNFTLKIRSTKLEDSAMYFCASSGPGQGSYEQYFGPGTRLTVT.

The chain links TRBV19 to TRBJ1-1, with D possibly TRBD1 on 5 matching bases. Trimming stripped 0 bases from V and 5 bases from J, with 10 bases between. The germline gives CDR1 LNHDA, CDR2 SQIVND (reference sequence). This CDR3 contains 14 residues. The CDR3 here is CASSIDLRDTEAFF. The CDR3 region has the DNA TGTGCCAGTAGTATAGATCTCAGGGATACTGAAGCTTTCTTT.

The chain links TRBV7-9 to TRBJ2-1; 9 positions match TRBD1. The CDR3 is made up of 15 amino acids. J gave up 6 bases and V 1 base, and 4 bases lay outside the gene matches. Germline V CDR1 and CDR2: SEHNR, FQNEAQ (reference sequence). CDR3 protein: CASSLGQGVGNEQFF. CDR3 nucleotides: TGTGCCAGCAGCTTAGGACAGGGGGTGGGCAATGAGCAGTTCTTC.

V is TRBV9 and J is TRBJ2-1; 10 nucleotides align to TRBD2. CDR1 is SGDLS and CDR2 is YYNGEE in the germline V gene. The CDR3 extends over 14 amino acids. The ends lost 5 bases at V and 2 bases at J; junction bases unmatched: 1. The CDR3 spells CASSLAGAYNEQFF. The CDR3 DNA reads as TGTGCCAGCAGTCTAGCGGGGGCCTACAATGAGCAGTTCTTC.

This chain links TRBV5-6 with TRBJ2-1; 9 nucleotides line up with TRBD2. V trimming: 0 bases; J trimming: 5 bases; junction bases outside the gene matches: 6. From germline, CDR1 is SGHDT and CDR2 YYEEEE. The CDR3 totals 16 residues. CDR3 sequence reads: CASSLVPSGTHNEQFF. The CDR3 DNA is TGTGCCAGCAGCTTGGTCCCTAGCGGGACCCACAATGAGCAGTTCTTC.

This clone was seen a handful of times. This rearrangement joins TRBV6-5 to TRBJ2-3; 8 bases line up with TRBD2. Trimming cost V 8 bases and J 4 bases; bases outside gene matches: 11. The CDR3 consists of 15 residues. CDR1 and CDR2 from the germline V gene are MNHEY and SVGAGI. The CDR3 spells CASRIEAGGPDTQYF. The CDR3, as DNA: TGTGCCAGCCGTATCGAGGCGGGAGGTCCAGATACGCAGTATTTT.

The chain recombines TRBV6-5 with TRBJ2-2; 10 positions match TRBD1. Trimming took 6 bases from V and 2 from J; bases not matched to a gene: 0. The CDR3 is 14 residues long. Germline V gene lookup returns CDR1 MNHEY and CDR2 SVGAGI. The CDR3 bases are TGTGCCAGCAGGACAGGGGGCAACACCGGGGAGCTGTTTTTT. Residues: CASRTGGNTGELFF.

The chain combines TRBV5-1 with TRBJ2-1; 9 bases are a match to TRBD2. Germline V gene sequence: CDR1 SGHRS, CDR2 YFSETQ. This CDR3 is 14 amino acids long. The V segment lost 5 bases and the J segment 5 bases; nucleotides outside the gene matches: 5. CDR3: CASSRIAGDNEQFF. DNA of the CDR3: TGCGCCAGCAGTCGGATAGCGGGGGACAATGAGCAGTTCTTC.

This chain joins TRBV7-8 and TRBJ1-5; D is unclear. V shed 1 base and J shed 0 bases, with 7 bases lying between them. This CDR3 contains 15 residues. Germline V gene data show CDR1 as SGHVS and CDR2 as FQNEAQ. The DNA for the CDR3 is TGTGCCAGCAGCTTAGGGGAGGATAGCAATCAGCCCCAGCATTTT. This sequence encodes CASSLGEDSNQPQHF.

The J gene is TRBJ2-7, the V gene TRBV27; 9 bases map to TRBD1. The V segment lost 5 bases and the J segment 4 bases; nucleotides outside the gene matches: 9. The CDR3 is 15 amino acids. Per the germline V gene, CDR1 is MNHEY and CDR2 is SMNVEV (reference sequence). The CDR3 sequence: CASSPPGTGLYEQYF. The CDR3 nucleotides read TGTGCCAGCAGTCCCCCCGGGACAGGGTTATACGAGCAGTACTTC.

V gene TRBV5-6 combines with J gene TRBJ1-2, with TRBD1 identical over 8 bases. V lost 4 bases, J lost 0 bases, and 5 bases stayed unmatched. CDR3 length: 15 amino acids. Germline CDR1 reads SGHDT; CDR2 reads YYEEEE. This CDR3 reads CASSVRGLPNYGYTF. In DNA form, the CDR3 reads TGTGCCAGCAGCGTCAGGGGGCTTCCTAACTATGGCTACACCTTC.

In its sample, this clone was seen a few times. The rearrangement uses TRBV6-5 and TRBJ1-3, with a weak D call TRBD1 (6 bases). This CDR3 is built from 14 residues. CDR1 is MNHEY, CDR2 SVGAGI, per germline. V lost 0 bases and J lost 8, with 11 bases in between. DNA of the CDR3: TGTGCCAGCAGTTACTCGGGCAGGGGTGACACCATATATTTT. It specifies CASSYSGRGDTIYF.

The V call is TRBV19, the J call TRBJ2-7, with 8 bases fitting TRBD2. The J segment lost 5 bases and the V segment lost 5 bases, leaving 11 bases of the junction unmatched. Germline V gene sequence: CDR1 LNHDA, CDR2 SQIVND (reference sequence). The CDR3 extends over 15 amino acids. The CDR3 DNA follows: TGTGCCAGTAGTGCCGCGGGGGGTCAGACCCACGAGCAGTACTTC. It specifies CASSAAGGQTHEQYF.

The V and J genes are TRBV7-8 and TRBJ2-7; no clear D gene. This CDR3 comprises 14 residues. CDR1 is SGHVS and CDR2 is FQNEAQ in the germline V gene. V lost 2 bases, J lost 0 bases, and 8 bases lay in between. CDR3 sequence: CASSLLGSSYEQYF. In DNA form, the CDR3 reads TGTGCCAGCAGCTTACTTGGCAGCTCCTACGAGCAGTACTTC.

J is TRBJ2-7 and V is TRBV7-6; 9 bases line up with TRBD1. Germline values: CDR1 SGHVS, CDR2 FNYEAQ. The V gene end was trimmed by 4 bases and the J gene end by 4 bases; junction bases not matched to a gene: 5. The CDR3 spans 14 residues. The CDR3 nucleotides read TGTGCCAGCAGCTCGCGCGGGACAGGGTACGAGCAGTACTTC. Its protein product is CASSSRGTGYEQYF.

This clone has only a few counts. J is TRBJ1-2 and V is TRBV5-1, with a weak D call TRBD1 (5 bases). Trimming cost V 0 bases and J 6 bases, with 9 bases left between them. CDR3 length equals 13 residues. CDR1 SGHRS and CDR2 YFSETQ come from the germline V gene. CDR3 protein: CASSLAGRDGYTF. CDR3 sequence (DNA): TGCGCCAGCAGCTTGGCAGGGAGGGATGGCTACACCTTC.

V is TRBV29-1 and J is TRBJ1-2; TRBD1 is a possible D gene (5 bases). The CDR3 spans 12 residues. V shed 6 bases and J shed 4 bases, with 12 bases lying between them. CDR1 is SQVTM, CDR2 ANQGSEA, per germline. The CDR3 spells CSVFTGPYGYTF. CDR3 coding DNA: TGCAGCGTGTTTACAGGCCCCTATGGCTACACCTTC.

The chain couples TRBV7-6 to TRBJ2-5, with D maybe TRBD1 (6 bases). CDR1 is SGHVS, CDR2 FNYEAQ, per germline. V dropped 3 bases and J dropped 5 bases, with 16 bases sitting between them. The CDR3 has 15 residues. Here the CDR3 reads CASSFRAGAGETQYF. CDR3 in DNA: TGTGCCAGCAGCTTCAGGGCAGGGGCAGGGGAGACCCAGTACTTC.

The genes are TRBV10-3 and TRBJ2-7, with TRBD1 identical over 12 bases. CDR1 is ENHRY, CDR2 SYGVKD, per germline. The CDR3 is made up of 16 amino acids. After removal of 3 bases from V and 5 bases from J, the junction contained 8 bases not matched to a gene. The CDR3 reads CAISDSWDRGHNEQYF. The CDR3 bases are TGTGCCATCAGTGACTCTTGGGACAGGGGGCACAACGAGCAGTACTTC.

V is TRBV6-5 and J is TRBJ2-3, with 11 positions matching TRBD2. The CDR3 loop spans 16 amino acids. V lost 4 bases to trimming and J lost 2 bases; unmatched junction nucleotides: 5. Germline V gene lookup returns CDR1 MNHEY and CDR2 SVGAGI. The CDR3 loop reads CASSSLAGGPTDTQYF. The CDR3 DNA is TGTGCCAGCAGTTCTCTAGCGGGAGGACCCACAGATACGCAGTATTTT.

V gene TRBV6-5 combines with J gene TRBJ2-2; D remains unclear. Looked up from germline, CDR1 is MNHEY and CDR2 is SVGAGI. Trimming removed 7 bases at V and 4 bases at J, with 7 bases between. The CDR3 consists of 12 residues. The DNA of the CDR3 is TGTGCCAGCAATGGCGGCACCGGGGAGCTGTTTTTT. Translating it yields CASNGGTGELFF.

The chain combines TRBV5-1 with TRBJ2-1, with 12 bases identical to TRBD2. The CDR3 runs to 15 residues. V dropped 1 base and J dropped 5; count of bases not matched to a gene: 1. From germline, CDR1 is SGHRS and CDR2 YFSETQ. CDR3 protein: CASSLRLAGDNEQFF. Written as DNA, the CDR3 is TGCGCCAGCAGCTTGAGACTAGCGGGAGACAATGAGCAGTTCTTC. Full variable domain (outside the CDR3, taken from reference TRBV5-1 and TRBJ2-1): KAGVTQTPRYLIKTRGQQVTLSCSPISGHRSVSWYQQTPGQGLQFLFEYFSETQRNKGNFPGRFSGRQFSNSRSEMNVSTLELGDSALYLCASSLRLAGDNEQFFGPGTRLTVL.

The chain couples TRBV28 to TRBJ1-2, with D possibly being TRBD1 (6 bases). V was cut by 4 bases and J by 7 bases, with 13 bases left in between. Germline V lookup: CDR1 MDHEN, CDR2 SYDVKM. The CDR3 totals 13 residues. The CDR3 sequence: CASSSRQGTGYTF. The CDR3, as DNA: TGTGCCAGCAGTTCGAGGCAGGGGACTGGCTACACCTTC.

The chain employs TRBV5-6 and TRBJ1-2; no clear D. Trimming removed 2 bases from V and 7 bases from J, with 15 bases in between. CDR3 length equals 14 residues. The germline CDR1 and CDR2 sequences are SGHDT and YYEEEE. CDR3 sequence reads: CASSLYLVRSGYTF. CDR3 DNA: TGTGCCAGCAGCTTATACCTTGTGAGGTCTGGCTACACCTTC. Combining the CDR3 with reference TRBV5-6 and TRBJ1-2 gives the whole variable domain DAGVTQSPTHLIKTRGQQVTLRCSPKSGHDTVSWYQQALGQGPQFIFQYYEEEERQRGNFPDRFSGHQFPNYSSELNVNALLLGDSALYLCASSLYLVRSGYTFGSGTRLTVV.